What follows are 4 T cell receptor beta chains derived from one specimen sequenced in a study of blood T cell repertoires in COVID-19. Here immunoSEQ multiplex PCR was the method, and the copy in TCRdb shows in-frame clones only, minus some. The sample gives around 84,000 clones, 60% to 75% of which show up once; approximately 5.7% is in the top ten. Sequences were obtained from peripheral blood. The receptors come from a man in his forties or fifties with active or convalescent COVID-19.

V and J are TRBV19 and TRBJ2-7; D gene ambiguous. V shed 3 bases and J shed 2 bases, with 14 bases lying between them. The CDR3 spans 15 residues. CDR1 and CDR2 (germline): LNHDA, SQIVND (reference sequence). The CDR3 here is CASSIVARAAYEQYF. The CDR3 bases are TGTGCCAGTAGTATTGTGGCCCGTGCAGCCTACGAGCAGTACTTC.

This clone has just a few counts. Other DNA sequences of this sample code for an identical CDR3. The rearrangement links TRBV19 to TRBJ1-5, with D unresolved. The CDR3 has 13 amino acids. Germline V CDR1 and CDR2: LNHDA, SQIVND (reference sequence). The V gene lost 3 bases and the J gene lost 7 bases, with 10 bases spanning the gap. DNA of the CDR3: TGTGCCAGTAGTATCGCAGGAGGCCAGCCCCAGCATTTT. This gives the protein CASSIAGGQPQHF.

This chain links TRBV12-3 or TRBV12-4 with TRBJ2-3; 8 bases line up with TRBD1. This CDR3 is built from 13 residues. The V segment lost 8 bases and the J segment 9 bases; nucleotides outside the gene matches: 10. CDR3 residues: CASDAGQGRTQYF. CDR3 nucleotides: TGTGCCAGCGACGCCGGACAGGGCAGAACGCAGTATTTT.

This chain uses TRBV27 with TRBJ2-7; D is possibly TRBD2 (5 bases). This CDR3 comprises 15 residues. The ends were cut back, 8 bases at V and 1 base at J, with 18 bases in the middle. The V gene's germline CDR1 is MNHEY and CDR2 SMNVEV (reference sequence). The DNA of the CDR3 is TGTGCCAGCGGACTTGCGGGCAGGCTTTCCTACGAGCAGTACTTC. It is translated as CASGLAGRLSYEQYF.